This T cell receptor beta chain was captured by sequencing in a study of T-cell reconstitution after alpha-beta-depleted transplantation in children. Unique molecular identifiers tagged the TCRbeta library. From the PCR reads, TCRdb called clonotypes with MiXCR, one entry per CDR3 protein. The sample lists approximately 230,000 distinct CDR3 sequences, 20% to 30% occurring once. This CDR3 spans 16 amino acids. The V and J ends lost 7 bases and 4 bases, in that order; junction bases with no gene match: 11. Study findings and constraints: Surviving thymic progenitors and recipient T cells were the source of high TCRbeta diversity at day 60 in some patients. T-cell counts and diversity at one year post-transplant came mainly from newly produced T cells. Approximately two months post-transplant, alpha-beta T cells reportedly originated from several hundred expanded graft clones.

This clonotype was observed at least ten times. What it binds is not known. The V call is TRBV23-1, the J call TRBJ2-1; 9 bases line up with TRBD2. TRBV23-1 is placed among ORFs of uncertain function. The origin of this receptor is a girl under 10 years old with Fanconi anemia, due to receive a stem cell transplant. This specimen was PBMCs, taken before TCRalphabeta/CD19-depleted stem cell transplant. The CDR3 nucleotides read TGCGCCAGCACATCCCCCTCCCTAGCGGGGTACAATGAGCAGTTCTTC. Its protein is CASTSPSLAGYNEQFF.